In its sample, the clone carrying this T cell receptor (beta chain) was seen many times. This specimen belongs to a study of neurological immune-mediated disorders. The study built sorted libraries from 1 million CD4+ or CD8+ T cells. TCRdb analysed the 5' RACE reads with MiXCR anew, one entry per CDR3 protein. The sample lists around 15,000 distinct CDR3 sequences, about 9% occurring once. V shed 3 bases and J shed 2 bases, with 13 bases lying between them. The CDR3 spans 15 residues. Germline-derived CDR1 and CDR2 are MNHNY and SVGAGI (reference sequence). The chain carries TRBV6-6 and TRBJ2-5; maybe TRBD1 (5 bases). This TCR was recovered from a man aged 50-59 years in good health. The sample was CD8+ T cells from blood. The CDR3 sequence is CASSYLDRGQETQYF. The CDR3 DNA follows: TGTGCCAGCAGTTATCTCGACAGAGGACAAGAGACCCAGTACTTC.